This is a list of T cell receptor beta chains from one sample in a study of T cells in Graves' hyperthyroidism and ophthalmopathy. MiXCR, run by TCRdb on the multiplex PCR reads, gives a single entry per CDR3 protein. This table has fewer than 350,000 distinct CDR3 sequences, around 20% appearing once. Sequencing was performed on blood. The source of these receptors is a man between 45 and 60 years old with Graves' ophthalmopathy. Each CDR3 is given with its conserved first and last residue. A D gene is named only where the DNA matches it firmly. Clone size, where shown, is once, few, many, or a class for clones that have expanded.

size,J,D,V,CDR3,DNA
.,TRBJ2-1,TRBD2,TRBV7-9,CASNTAGTSGISYNEQFF,TGTGCCAGCAACACGGCCGGGACTAGCGGGATTTCCTACAATGAGCAGTTCTTC
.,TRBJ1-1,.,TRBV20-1,CSARDWGKETEAFF,TGCAGTGCTAGAGATTGGGGGAAGGAGACTGAAGCTTTCTTT
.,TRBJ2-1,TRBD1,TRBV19,CASRTPGTGLNEQFF,TGTGCCAGTAGAACACCGGGGACAGGGCTGAATGAGCAGTTCTTC
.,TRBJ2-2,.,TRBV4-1,CASSQGGSGTGELFF,TGCGCCAGCAGCCAAGGTGGGAGTGGAACCGGGGAGCTGTTTTTT
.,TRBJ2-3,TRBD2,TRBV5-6,CACNFQGTSSTDTQYF,TGTGCCTGCAACTTCCAGGGGACTAGCAGCACAGATACGCAGTATTTT
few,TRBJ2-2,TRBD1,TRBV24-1,CATSYGTGPNTGELFF,TGTGCCACCAGTTACGGGACAGGTCCCAACACCGGGGAGCTGTTTTTT
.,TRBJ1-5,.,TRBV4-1,CASSQEEGGNQPQHF,TGCGCCAGCAGCCAAGAGGAGGGGGGCAATCAGCCCCAGCATTTT
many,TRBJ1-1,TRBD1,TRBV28,CASSLVPGQAYTEAFF,TGTGCCAGCAGTTTGGTCCCCGGACAGGCATACACTGAAGCTTTCTTT
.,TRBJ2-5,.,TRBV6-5,CASSYSIPGTTYF,TGTGCCAGCAGTTACTCAATCCCCGGGACGACCTACTTC
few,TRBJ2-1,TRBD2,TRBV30,CAWSVQFASGSNEQFF,TGTGCCTGGAGTGTACAGTTCGCTAGCGGGTCTAATGAGCAGTTCTTC
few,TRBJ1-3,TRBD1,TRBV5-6,CASSSLGTGTRNTIYF,TGTGCCAGCAGCTCCTTGGGGACAGGGACCCGAAACACCATATATTTT
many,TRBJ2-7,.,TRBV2,CASSEQGYEQYF,TGTGCCAGCAGTGAACAAGGGTACGAGCAGTACTTC
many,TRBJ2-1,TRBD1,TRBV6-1,CASSEEAGTGYNEQFF,TGTGCCAGCAGTGAAGAGGCCGGGACAGGGTACAATGAGCAGTTCTTC
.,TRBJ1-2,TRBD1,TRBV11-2,CASSYPRTGVYGYTF,TGTGCCAGCAGCTACCCCCGGACAGGGGTGTATGGCTACACCTTC
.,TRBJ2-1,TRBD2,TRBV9,CASSVSLAGGTYFNEQFF,TGTGCCAGCAGCGTAAGCCTAGCGGGAGGAACGTACTTCAATGAGCAGTTCTTC
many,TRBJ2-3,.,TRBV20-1,CSASLARAGTDTQYF,TGCAGTGCTAGCCTAGCGAGGGCAGGCACAGATACGCAGTATTTT
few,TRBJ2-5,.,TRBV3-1,CASSQAGMGSQYF,TGTGCCAGCAGCCAAGCTGGTATGGGTTCCCAGTACTTC
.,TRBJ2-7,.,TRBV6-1,CASKEEGAGYEQYF,TGTGCCAGCAAAGAGGAGGGCGCAGGCTACGAGCAGTACTTC
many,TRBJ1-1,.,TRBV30,CAWSPGRRGTEAFF,TGTGCCTGGAGTCCCGGGAGAAGGGGCACTGAAGCTTTCTTT
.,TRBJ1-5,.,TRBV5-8,CASGGWDGQPQHF,TGTGCCAGCGGCGGTTGGGACGGGCAGCCCCAGCATTTT
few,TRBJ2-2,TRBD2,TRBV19,CASSISGGTGELFF,TGTGCCAGTAGTATCTCGGGGGGCACCGGGGAGCTGTTTTTT
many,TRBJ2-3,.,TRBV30,CAWSFSGTDTQYF,TGTGCCTGGAGTTTTTCAGGCACAGATACGCAGTATTTT
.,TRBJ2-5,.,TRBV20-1,CSAKNAGYGETQYF,TGCAGTGCCAAAAATGCGGGGTATGGAGAGACCCAGTACTTC
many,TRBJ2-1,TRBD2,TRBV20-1,CSASRSGRAGEQFF,TGCAGTGCTAGCCGTAGCGGGAGGGCCGGTGAGCAGTTCTTC
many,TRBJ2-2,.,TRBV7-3,CASSLPPWQGGSGELFF,TGTGCCAGCAGCTTACCCCCGTGGCAGGGCGGGTCCGGGGAGCTGTTTTTT
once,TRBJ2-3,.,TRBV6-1,CASSEPRGTDTQYF,TGTGCCAGCAGTGAACCTCGTGGAACAGATACGCAGTATTTT
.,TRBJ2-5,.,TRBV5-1,CASSYLGVETQYF,TGCGCCAGCAGCTACCTAGGTGTAGAGACCCAGTACTTC
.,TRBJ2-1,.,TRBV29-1,CSVEVVKYNEQFF,TGCAGCGTTGAAGTCGTAAAATACAATGAGCAGTTCTTC
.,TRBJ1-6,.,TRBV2,CASKFEGILGLHF,TGTGCCAGCAAGTTCGAGGGGATCCTGGGCCTCCACTTT
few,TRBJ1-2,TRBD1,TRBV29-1,CSVDVGTGSGYTF,TGCAGCGTTGATGTTGGGACAGGGAGCGGCTACACCTTC
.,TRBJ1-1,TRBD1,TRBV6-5,CASSSAGGNTEAFF,TGTGCCAGCAGTTCCGCAGGGGGGAACACTGAAGCTTTCTTT
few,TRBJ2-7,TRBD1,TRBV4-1,CASAGAGTGTSEQYF,TGCGCCAGCGCTGGGGCCGGGACAGGGACATCCGAGCAGTACTTC
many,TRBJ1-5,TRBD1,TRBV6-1,CASSAGTGGNSNQPQHF,TGTGCCAGCAGTGCCGGGACAGGGGGCAATAGCAATCAGCCCCAGCATTTT
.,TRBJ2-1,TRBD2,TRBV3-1,CASSQDPRLATSSYNGQFF,TGTGCCAGCAGCCAAGACCCAAGACTAGCTACGAGCTCCTACAATGGGCAGTTCTTC
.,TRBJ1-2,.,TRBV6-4,CASGSRPTYGYTF,TGTGCCAGCGGAAGTCGGCCGACCTATGGCTACACCTTC
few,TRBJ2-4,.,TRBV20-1,CSSSRDTLAKNIQYF,TGCAGTTCCTCTCGGGACACCTTAGCCAAAAACATTCAGTACTTC
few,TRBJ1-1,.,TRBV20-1,CSAKRSGPNTEAFF,TGCAGTGCGAAGAGATCGGGGCCGAACACTGAAGCTTTCTTT
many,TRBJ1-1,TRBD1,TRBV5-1,CASSLGGGGTEAFF,TGCGCCAGCAGCTTGGGAGGGGGCGGCACTGAAGCTTTCTTT
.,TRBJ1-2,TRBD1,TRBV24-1,CATSDWTGNYGYTF,TGTGCCACCAGTGATTGGACAGGCAACTATGGCTACACCTTC
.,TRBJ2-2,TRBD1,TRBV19,CASRVGTGSTGELFF,TGTGCCAGTAGGGTAGGGACAGGATCCACCGGGGAGCTGTTTTTT
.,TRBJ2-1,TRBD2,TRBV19,CASSMASGSAGNEQFF,TGTGCCAGTAGTATGGCTAGCGGGAGTGCGGGGAATGAGCAGTTCTTC
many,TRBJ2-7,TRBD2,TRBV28,CASSPSTSGRAGSKEQYF,TGTGCCAGCAGTCCTTCGACTAGCGGGAGGGCCGGGTCGAAAGAGCAGTACTTC
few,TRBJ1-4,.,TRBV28,CASSLPRNEKLFF,TGTGCCAGCAGTTTGCCTCGTAATGAAAAACTGTTTTTT
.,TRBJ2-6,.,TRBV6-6,CASSYSTRPLYSGANVLTF,TGTGCCAGCAGTTACTCGACCAGGCCGCTCTACTCTGGGGCCAACGTCCTGACTTTC
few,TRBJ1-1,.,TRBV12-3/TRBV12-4,CASSFGVTEAFF,TGTGCCAGCAGTTTCGGTGTCACTGAAGCTTTCTTT
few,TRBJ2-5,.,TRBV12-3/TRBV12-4,CASSSGFRHQETQYF,TGTGCCAGCTCCTCGGGATTTAGACATCAAGAGACCCAGTACTTC
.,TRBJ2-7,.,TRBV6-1,CASSEADPSSYEQYF,TGTGCCAGCAGTGAAGCGGACCCGAGCTCCTACGAGCAGTACTTC
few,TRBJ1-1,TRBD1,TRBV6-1,CASRDQGAPMNTEAFF,TGTGCCAGCAGGGATCAGGGGGCCCCTATGAACACTGAAGCTTTCTTT
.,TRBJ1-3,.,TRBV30,CAWSVSHGAGNTIYF,TGTGCCTGGAGTGTAAGTCACGGAGCTGGAAACACCATATATTTT
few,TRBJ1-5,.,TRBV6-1,CASSERVGRHSNQPQHF,TGTGCCAGCAGCGAACGTGTGGGTCGTCATAGCAATCAGCCCCAGCATTTT
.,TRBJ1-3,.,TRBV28,CASSFTRDGRNTIYF,TGTGCCAGCAGTTTTACCCGGGACGGGCGCAACACCATATATTTT
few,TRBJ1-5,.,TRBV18,CASSPQSMDQPQHF,TGTGCCAGCTCACCACAATCTATGGATCAGCCCCAGCATTTT
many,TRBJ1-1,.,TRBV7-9,CASILGGRNTEAFF,TGTGCCAGCATCCTGGGGGGGAGGAACACTGAAGCTTTCTTT